These T cell receptor beta chains were read from a single sample in a study of beta chain features in type 1 diabetes. TCRdb's table, derived via immunoSEQ multiplex PCR, lists solely in-frame clones and lacks some. The sample lists around 430,000 clones; roughly 30% were seen once. Sequenced: naive CD4+ T cells from blood. The receptors derive from a man aged 18 to 35 in good health. Both conserved end residues are part of each CDR3.

>TRBJ2-2|15|TRBV7-3
CASSRGLPATGELFF
>TRBJ2-6|14|TRBV5-1
CASSRDPGANVLTF
>TRBJ2-3|18|TRBV5-1
CASTYQASGTPSTDTQYF
>TRBJ2-1|13|TRBV28
CASSSLPYNEQFF
>TRBJ2-1|16|TRBV2
CASSWGTGGGNNEQFF
>TRBJ1-3|13|TRBV9
CASSVGSGNTIYF
>TRBJ2-7|14|TRBV10-3
CAISESGPPTEQYF
>TRBJ2-3|15|TRBV7-6
CASSLAGRRTDTQYF
>TRBJ1-3|12|TRBV9
CASSPSGNTIYF
>TRBJ1-5|17|TRBV30
CAWRPALWTGDNQPQHF
>TRBJ2-5|13|TRBV29-1
CSVELDRGETQYF
>TRBJ1-2|14|TRBV29-1
CSVGDPDRGYGYTF
>TRBJ2-4|16|TRBV5-4
CASSRGQVGAKNIQYF
>TRBJ2-2|14|TRBV29-1
CSVARGINTGELFF
>TRBJ2-7|12|TRBV18
CASSPGSYEQYF
>TRBJ2-6|15|TRBV28
CASRQRVAGANVLTF
>TRBJ2-1|12|TRBV7-9
CASSVSSGEQFF
>TRBJ1-2|16|TRBV15
CATSGGAGQAEYGYTF
>TRBJ2-1|13|TRBV28
CASSNQQGTEQFF
>TRBJ2-5|13|TRBV5-1
CASSLAAEETQYF
>TRBJ2-5|14|TRBV30
CAWSGGSPLETQYF
>TRBJ2-1|13|TRBV18
CASSPPIPNEQFF
>TRBJ2-1|14|TRBV28
CASSSRFMSDEQFF
>TRBJ2-3|17|TRBV4-1
CASSQGSGTTSTDTQYF